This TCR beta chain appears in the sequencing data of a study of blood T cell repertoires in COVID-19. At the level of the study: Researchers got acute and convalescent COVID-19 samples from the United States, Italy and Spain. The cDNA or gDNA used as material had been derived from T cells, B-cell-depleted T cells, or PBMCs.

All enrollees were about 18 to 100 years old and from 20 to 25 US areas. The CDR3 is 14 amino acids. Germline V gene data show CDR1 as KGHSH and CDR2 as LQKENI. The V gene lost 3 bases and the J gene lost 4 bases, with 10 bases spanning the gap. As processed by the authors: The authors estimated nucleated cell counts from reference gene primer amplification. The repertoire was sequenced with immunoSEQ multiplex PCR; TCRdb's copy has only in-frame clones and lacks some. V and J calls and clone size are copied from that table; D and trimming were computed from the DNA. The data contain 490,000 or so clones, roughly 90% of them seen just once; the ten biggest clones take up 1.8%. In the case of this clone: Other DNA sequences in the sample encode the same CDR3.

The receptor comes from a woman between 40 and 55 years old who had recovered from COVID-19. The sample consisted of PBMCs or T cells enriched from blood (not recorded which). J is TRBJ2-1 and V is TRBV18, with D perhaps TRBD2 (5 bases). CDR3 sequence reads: CASSPRTGYNEQFF. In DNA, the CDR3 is TGTGCCAGCTCACCCCGGACTGGTTACAATGAGCAGTTCTTC.